This T cell receptor beta chain came from a study of T cell responses to AZD1222 COVID-19 vaccine. V lost 7 bases and J lost 3, with 16 bases in between. This CDR3 spans 15 amino acids. Germline V lookup: CDR1 SNHLY, CDR2 FYNNEI. Repertoires were generated with immunoSEQ multiplex PCR, while TCRdb's copy carries only in-frame clones and drops some. The sample comprises some 28,000 clones, around 78% of which are singletons, and 5.8% rests with the top ten. V gene TRBV2 combines with J gene TRBJ1-5; D is possibly TRBD1 (5 bases). Sequenced here: peripheral blood, sampled on day 0 of AZD1222 vaccination. This TCR was recovered from an adult in good health. The DNA of the CDR3 is TGTGCCAGCACCCGAACGCAGGGTAACAATCAGCCCCAGCATTTT. Protein sequence: CASTRTQGNNQPQHF. The whole variable domain, filled in from reference TRBV2 and TRBJ1-5, reads EPEVTQTPSHQVTQMGQEVILRCVPISNHLYFYWYRQILGQKVEFLVSFYNNEISEKSEIFDDQFSVERPDGSNFTLKIRSTKLEDSAMYFCASTRTQGNNQPQHFGDGTRLSIL.